The TCR beta chain described here comes from a study of blood T cell repertoires in COVID-19. Measured with immunoSEQ multiplex PCR; TCRdb has only the in-frame clones, and not every one. The table includes about 210,000 clones, 85% to 90% detected once. CDR1 is LGHNA and CDR2 is YSLEER in the germline V gene. The CDR3 runs 15 residues. The junction had 1 base not matched to a gene; V was cut back by 1 base and J by 0 bases. Sequencing was done on a sample of peripheral blood. This receptor was identified in a woman in her seventies with acute or convalescent COVID-19. This sequence joins TRBV4-3 and TRBJ1-2; 8 bases are a match to TRBD1. CDR3 in DNA: TGCGCCAGCAGCCAAGCAGGGGGCTCTAACTATGGCTACACCTTC. It translates to CASSQAGGSNYGYTF.